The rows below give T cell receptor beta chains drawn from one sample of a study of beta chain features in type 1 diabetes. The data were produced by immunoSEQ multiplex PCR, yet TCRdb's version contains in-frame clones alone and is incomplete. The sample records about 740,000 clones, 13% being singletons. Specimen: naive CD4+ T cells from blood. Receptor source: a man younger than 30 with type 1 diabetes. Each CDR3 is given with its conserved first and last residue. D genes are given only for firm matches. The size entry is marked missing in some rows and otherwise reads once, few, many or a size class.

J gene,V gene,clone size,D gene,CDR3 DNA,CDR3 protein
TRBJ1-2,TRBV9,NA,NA,TGTGCCAGCAAGGGCTATGGCTACACCTTC,CASKGYGYTF
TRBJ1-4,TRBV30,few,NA,TGTGCGGGGGGAGCAACTAATGAAAAACTGTTTTTT,CAGGATNEKLFF
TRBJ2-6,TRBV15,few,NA,TGTGCCACCACCATCCCTGGGGCCAACGTCCTGACTTTC,CATTIPGANVLTF
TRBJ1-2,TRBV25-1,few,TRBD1,TGTGCCAGCAGTGAGTGGGACAGGGGAAAAAGCAACTATGGCTACACCTTC,CASSEWDRGKSNYGYTF
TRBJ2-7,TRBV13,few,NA,TGTGCCAGCAGCTCCGACACAGTCTACGAGCAGTACTTC,CASSSDTVYEQYF
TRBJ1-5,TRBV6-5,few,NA,TGTGCCAGCAGCCGAATCCCGGGCTCTCATCAGCCCCAGCATTTT,CASSRIPGSHQPQHF
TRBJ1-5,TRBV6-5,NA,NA,TGTGCCAGCAGGATGACAGTCGGCCAGCCCCAGCATTTT,CASRMTVGQPQHF
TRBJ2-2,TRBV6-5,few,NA,TGTGCCAGCAGCCGGACGTCCGGGGAGCTGTTTTTT,CASSRTSGELFF
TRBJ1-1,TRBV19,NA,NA,TGTGCCAGTAGCCAACTGAACACTGAAGCTTTCTTT,CASSQLNTEAFF
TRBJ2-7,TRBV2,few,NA,TGTGCCAGCACCTCCTACGAGCAGTACTTC,CASTSYEQYF
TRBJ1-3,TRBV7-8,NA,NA,TGTGCCAGCAGCCTTAGTAAGGCAATGGGAAACACCATATATTTT,CASSLSKAMGNTIYF
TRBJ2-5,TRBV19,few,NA,TGTGCCAGTAGTTCCCGCGTCCCGGAGGAGACCCAGTACTTC,CASSSRVPEETQYF
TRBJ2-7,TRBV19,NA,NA,TGTGCCAGTAGTATATTAAACAGGAACTACGAGCAGTACTTC,CASSILNRNYEQYF
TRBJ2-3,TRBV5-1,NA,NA,TGCGCCAGCAGCTTGGTACTTGCTAGCACAGATACGCAGTATTTT,CASSLVLASTDTQYF
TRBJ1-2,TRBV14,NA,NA,TGTGCCAGCAGCCAAGATCTCGGCAGAAACTATGGCTACACCTTC,CASSQDLGRNYGYTF
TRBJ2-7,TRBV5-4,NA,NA,TGTGCCAGCAGCTTGAGCCTAGCCGGTCACGAGCAGTACTTC,CASSLSLAGHEQYF
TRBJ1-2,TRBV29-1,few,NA,TGCAGCGTCAAGTCCGTTGGGGCTAACTATGGCTACACCTTC,CSVKSVGANYGYTF
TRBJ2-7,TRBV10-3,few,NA,TGTGCCATCAGTGTTCAGGCCGACTCCTACGAGCAGTACTTC,CAISVQADSYEQYF
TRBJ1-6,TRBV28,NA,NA,TGTGCCTCGAGCTTAAGTTCACCCCTCCACTTT,CASSLSSPLHF
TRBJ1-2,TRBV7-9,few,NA,TGTGCCAGCAGCCCCACCCAGGGGTATGGCTACACCTTC,CASSPTQGYGYTF
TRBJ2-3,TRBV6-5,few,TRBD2,TGTGCCAGCACCCAGAGCGGGGGGGCTGCAGATACGCAGTATTTT,CASTQSGGAADTQYF
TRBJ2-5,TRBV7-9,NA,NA,TGTGCCAGCAGCCTACAACATGGAACCCAGTACTTC,CASSLQHGTQYF
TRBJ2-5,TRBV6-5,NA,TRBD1,TGTGCCAGCGCTACCGGACAGGGCCAAGAGACCCAGTACTTC,CASATGQGQETQYF
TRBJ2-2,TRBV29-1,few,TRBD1,TGCAGCGTTGAACGGACAGGGTCCGGGGAGCTGTTTTTT,CSVERTGSGELFF
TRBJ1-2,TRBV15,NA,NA,TGTGCCACCAGGGCCCGGGGCTATGGCTACACCTTC,CATRARGYGYTF
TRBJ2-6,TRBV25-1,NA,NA,TGTGCCAGCAGTGAACAGGGAGGAGCCAACGTCCTGACTTTC,CASSEQGGANVLTF
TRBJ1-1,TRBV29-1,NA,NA,TGCAGCGTTGTAGATCCCGGCACTGAAGCTTTCTTT,CSVVDPGTEAFF
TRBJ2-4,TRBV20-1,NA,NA,TGCAGTGCTCTCCAAAGGGACATTCAGTACTTC,CSALQRDIQYF